The clone carrying this T cell receptor beta chain occurred once. The CDR3 contains 16 residues. Germline assignment: CDR1 SGHRS and CDR2 YFSETQ. The ends were cut back, 0 bases at V and 0 bases at J, with 11 bases in the middle. This entry comes from a study of CD8+ T cells in alopecia areata. Study context: Scoring of treated patients' severity used the percentage of affected scalp area.

cDNA prepared by RNA extraction and subsequent reverse transcription served as the template for sequencing. Profiling relied on immunoSEQ multiplex PCR, and the TCRdb table lists in-frame clones only, not all of them. The sample yields 200,000 to 250,000 clones, under 70% seen once. Specified treatment: oral pan-JAK inhibitor, 5-10 mg twice daily. Alopecia areata patients provided lesional scalp punch biopsies and peripheral blood, both collected for the study. The sequence was collected from a human donor with alopecia areata. Material: CD4+ T cells sorted from blood, obtained at approximately week 44, from a patient treated with tofacitinib. The chain is built from TRBV5-1 and TRBJ2-3, with D tentatively TRBD1 (5 bases). DNA of the CDR3: TGCGCCAGCAGCTTGGTGGCAGGGCCTAGCACAGATACGCAGTATTTT. Amino acids: CASSLVAGPSTDTQYF. Full variable domain (missing parts from reference TRBV5-1 and TRBJ2-3): KAGVTQTPRYLIKTRGQQVTLSCSPISGHRSVSWYQQTPGQGLQFLFEYFSETQRNKGNFPGRFSGRQFSNSRSEMNVSTLELGDSALYLCASSLVAGPSTDTQYFGPGTRLTVL.